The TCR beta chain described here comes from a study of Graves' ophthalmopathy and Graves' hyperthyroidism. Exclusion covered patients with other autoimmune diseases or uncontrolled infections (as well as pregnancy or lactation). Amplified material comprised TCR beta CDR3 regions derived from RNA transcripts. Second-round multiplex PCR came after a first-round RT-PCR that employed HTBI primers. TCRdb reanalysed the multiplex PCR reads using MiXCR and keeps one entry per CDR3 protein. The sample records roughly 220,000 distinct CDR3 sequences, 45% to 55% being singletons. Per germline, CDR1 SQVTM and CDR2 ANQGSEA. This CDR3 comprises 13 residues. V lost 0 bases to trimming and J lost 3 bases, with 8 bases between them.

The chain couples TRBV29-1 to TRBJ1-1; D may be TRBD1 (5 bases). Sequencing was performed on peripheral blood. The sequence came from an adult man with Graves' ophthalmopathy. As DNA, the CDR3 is TGCAGCGTTGAAGATGAAGGGGACACTGAAGCTTTCTTT. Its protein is CSVEDEGDTEAFF. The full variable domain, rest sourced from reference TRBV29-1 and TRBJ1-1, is SAVISQKPSRDICQRGTSLTIQCQVDSQVTMMFWYRQQPGQSLTLIATANQGSEATYESGFVIDKFPISRPNLTFSTLTVSNMSPEDSSIYLCSVEDEGDTEAFFGQGTRLTVV.